A few counts support the clone carrying this TCR beta chain. Its target is not known. PCR was performed using 60 Vbeta and 13 Jbeta primers. Sequenced by immunoSEQ multiplex PCR; TCRdb stores in-frame clones only, minus some. The data contain some 150,000 clones, roughly 82% of them singletons. The data were taken from a study of cytomegalovirus exposure and HLA in healthy donors. General study results and limits: Across donors, most TCRs were seen rarely, yet some public ones were widespread. Certain sequence variants were highly shared and formed a cluster, and this cluster was likely a sequencing artifact.

This CDR3 is built from 15 residues. Germline CDR1 SEHNR, CDR2 FQNEAQ (reference sequence). Trimming took off 3 bases at V and 4 bases at J, with 15 bases between the two ends. The origin of this receptor is a woman between 45 and 60 years old in good health and CMV-seropositive. This chain connects TRBV7-9 to TRBJ1-2; D perhaps matches TRBD1 (6 bases). Sequencing was done on a sample of PBMCs. CDR3 loop: CASSFAQGQSYGYTF. The CDR3 DNA reads as TGTGCCAGCAGCTTCGCCCAAGGACAGTCCTATGGCTACACCTTC.